The clone carrying this TCR beta chain was found a few times. Its antigen is not known. This CDR3 contains 18 residues. V trimming: 0 bases; J trimming: 3 bases; junction bases outside the gene matches: 8. Germline CDR1 is MNHEY and CDR2 is SVGEGT. This record comes from a study of response to subunit inactivated influenza vaccine. Study-level findings and limits: Few additional T cells are recruited per seasonal influenza vaccination, authors suggested.

MiXCR was run by TCRdb on the RT-PCR reads, yielding one entry per CDR3 protein. The table shows about 700,000 distinct CDR3 sequences, with 15% to 19% occurring only once. This chain links TRBV6-2 or TRBV6-3 with TRBJ2-7, with 13 bases fitting TRBD2. This specimen consisted of PBMCs from blood, obtained about 13 days after vaccination. This sequence was found in a man between 45 and 60 years old who received an inactivated influenza vaccine. DNA for the CDR3: TGTGCCAGCAGTTACTCCGCTTGGACTAGCGGGGGCCGCTACGAGCAGTACTTC. Translation gives CASSYSAWTSGGRYEQYF.